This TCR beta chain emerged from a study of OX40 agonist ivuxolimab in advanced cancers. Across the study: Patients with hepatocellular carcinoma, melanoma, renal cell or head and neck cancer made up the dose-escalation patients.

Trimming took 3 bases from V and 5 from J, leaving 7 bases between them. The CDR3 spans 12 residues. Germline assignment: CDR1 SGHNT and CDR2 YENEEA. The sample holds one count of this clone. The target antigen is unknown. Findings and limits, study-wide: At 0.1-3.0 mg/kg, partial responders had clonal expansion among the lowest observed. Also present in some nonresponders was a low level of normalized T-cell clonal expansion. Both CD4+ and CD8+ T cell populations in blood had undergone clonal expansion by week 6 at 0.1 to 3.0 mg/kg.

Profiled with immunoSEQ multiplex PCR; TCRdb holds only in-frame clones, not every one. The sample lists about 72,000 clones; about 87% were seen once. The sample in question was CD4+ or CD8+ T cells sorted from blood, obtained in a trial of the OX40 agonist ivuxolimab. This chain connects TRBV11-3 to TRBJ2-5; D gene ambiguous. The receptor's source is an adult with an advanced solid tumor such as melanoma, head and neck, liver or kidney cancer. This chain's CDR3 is CASSFRAETQYF. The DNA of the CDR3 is TGTGCCAGCAGCTTTAGGGCTGAGACCCAGTACTTC.